This is a list of T cell receptor beta chains from one sample in a study of regulatory T cells in long-lasting Graves disease. TCRdb reanalysed the multiplex PCR reads using MiXCR and keeps one entry per CDR3 protein. The repertoire holds around 400,000 distinct CDR3 sequences, with roughly a quarter as singletons. The specimen comprised peripheral blood mononuclear cells (PBMCs), sampled when the disease was refractory, from a patient treated with antithyroid drugs. The receptors stem from a female donor with Graves disease. The conserved cysteine and the conserved F or W are not part of the CDR3 here. The order of the fields is CDR3 protein, J gene, clone size, V gene. Where a row states a size, it is once, few, many or the class of an expanded clone; other rows omit it.

ASSGEAVAF TRBJ1-1 many TRBV2
ASSPGGNSYEQY TRBJ2-7 many TRBV7-2
ASSLEAGGPDEQY TRBJ2-7 few TRBV12-3/TRBV12-4
ASRGVSDTGELF TRBJ2-2 many TRBV7-2
ATSDLRPHYIFDTQY TRBJ2-3 few TRBV24-1
ASTRGVGQPYRETQY TRBJ2-5 NA TRBV7-9
ATSDHGTPYEQY TRBJ2-7 many TRBV24-1
ATSDRTGGSYEQY TRBJ2-7 once TRBV24-1
ASSALPGSEQY TRBJ2-7 few TRBV14
ASSYSTTNEKLF TRBJ1-4 many TRBV6-9
ASSPMPGNQPQH TRBJ1-5 few TRBV18
AWMGGAKNIQY TRBJ2-4 few TRBV30
ASSGDSATEAF TRBJ1-1 NA TRBV7-2
ASRIPGPLQETQY NA NA TRBV6-2/TRBV6-3
ASTLSRGRGNTEAF TRBJ1-1 few TRBV5-1
ASSSPAAATEAF TRBJ1-1 once TRBV7-9
ASSIWRGSPISETQY TRBJ2-5 many TRBV28
ASRSMDSNQPQH TRBJ1-5 NA TRBV19
ASSLEIRRNYGYT TRBJ1-2 many TRBV7-9
ASTPGTGEQY TRBJ2-7 many TRBV7-8
ASSAGLYNEQF TRBJ2-1 NA TRBV19
ASSLGVGPMQKNIQY TRBJ2-4 few TRBV5-1
ASSLFKGAPNYGYT TRBJ1-2 few TRBV7-9
ASSRGGGRAYEQY TRBJ2-7 few TRBV7-2
ASSVEDRYGYT TRBJ1-2 NA TRBV9
ASRWDRLNTGELF TRBJ2-2 NA TRBV6-1
ASSEPRGNEKLF TRBJ1-4 few TRBV6-1
SASSTSGRAGEQY TRBJ2-7 few TRBV20-1
ASSSPDRFSNYGYT TRBJ1-2 many TRBV11-2
ASSGLGDQPQH TRBJ1-5 NA TRBV6-1
ASSADRGRKTQY TRBJ2-5 NA TRBV19
ASMGGTNHYEQY TRBJ2-7 few TRBV27
ASSSVGQGIHEQY TRBJ2-7 NA TRBV7-9
ASSTTLDEQF TRBJ2-1 few TRBV5-1
ASSINDPGGRRRNIQY TRBJ2-4 NA TRBV19
ASSIATSLAGGPYEQY TRBJ2-7 NA TRBV19
ASNSLETQY TRBJ2-5 many TRBV28
SARVGRVEQY TRBJ2-7 many TRBV20-1
SASPDSGRYQETQY TRBJ2-5 few TRBV20-1
ASSLGPRDRPIYGYT TRBJ1-2 many TRBV28
ASSFARNSGANVLT TRBJ2-6 many TRBV28
ASRSTSGTMDTQY TRBJ2-3 NA TRBV10-2
AWRGSDRKSYEQY TRBJ2-7 NA TRBV30
ASSSSLPGDEQY TRBJ2-7 few TRBV27
ASTLTSGGGNTGELF TRBJ2-2 NA TRBV5-1
ASSPSHEGTQY TRBJ2-5 few TRBV14
ASRPNQGAGGYT TRBJ1-2 NA TRBV7-9
ASSHQTGPSPLH TRBJ1-6 NA TRBV2
ASSQESTLKNIQY TRBJ2-4 once TRBV14
SVEPGTNIYGYT TRBJ1-2 NA TRBV29-1